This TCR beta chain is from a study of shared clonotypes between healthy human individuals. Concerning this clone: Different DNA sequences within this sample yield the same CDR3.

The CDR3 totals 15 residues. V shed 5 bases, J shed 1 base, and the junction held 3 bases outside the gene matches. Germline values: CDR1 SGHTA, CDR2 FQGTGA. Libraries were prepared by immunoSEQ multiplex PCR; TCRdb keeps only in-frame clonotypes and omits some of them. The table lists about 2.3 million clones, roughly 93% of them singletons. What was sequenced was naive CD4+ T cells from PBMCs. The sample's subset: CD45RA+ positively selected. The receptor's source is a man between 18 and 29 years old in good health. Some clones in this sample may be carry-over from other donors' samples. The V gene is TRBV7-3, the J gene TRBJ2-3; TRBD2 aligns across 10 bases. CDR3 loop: CASSLAGVRTDTQYF. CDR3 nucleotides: TGTGCCAGCAGCCTAGCGGGAGTCCGCACAGATACGCAGTATTTT.